This TCR beta chain was documented in a study of T cell repertoires in cytomegalovirus infection. Study context: Both a matching HLA type and CMV infection were indicated by public TCR beta signatures. Study conclusions and caveats: The response measured ex vivo was dominated by TCR beta clonotypes (HLA-C-restricted and CMV-specific).

TCRdb re-called the reads through MiXCR, storing one row per CDR3 protein. The table lists about 490,000 distinct CDR3 sequences, 15% to 20% of them singletons. Trimming shortened V by 7 bases and J by 4 bases, and 13 bases separated the two germline ends. The germline V gene encodes CDR1 DFQATT and CDR2 SNEGSKA (reference sequence). This CDR3 is built from 12 residues. This clonotype was seen a few times. Its specificity is not known. The TCR comes from a human donor in good health (CMV status not recorded). Some clones in this sample may be carry-over from other donors' samples. The sequencing input was CD8+ T cells from PBMCs. The chain employs TRBV20-1 and TRBJ2-5; D perhaps matches TRBD2 (5 bases). The CDR3 nucleotides read TGCAGTGACCGGACTGTGACAGAGACCCAGTACTTC. Translation: CSDRTVTETQYF.